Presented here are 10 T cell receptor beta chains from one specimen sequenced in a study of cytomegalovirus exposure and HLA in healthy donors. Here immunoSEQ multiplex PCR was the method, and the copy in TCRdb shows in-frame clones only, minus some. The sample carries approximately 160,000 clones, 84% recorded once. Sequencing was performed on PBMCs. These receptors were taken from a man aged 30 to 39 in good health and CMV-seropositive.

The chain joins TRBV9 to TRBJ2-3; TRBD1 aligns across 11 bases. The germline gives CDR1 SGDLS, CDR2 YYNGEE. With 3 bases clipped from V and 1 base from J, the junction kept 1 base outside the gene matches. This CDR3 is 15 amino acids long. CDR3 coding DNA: TGTGCCAGCAGCGGGGGACAGGGGGGCACAGATACGCAGTATTTT. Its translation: CASSGGQGGTDTQYF.

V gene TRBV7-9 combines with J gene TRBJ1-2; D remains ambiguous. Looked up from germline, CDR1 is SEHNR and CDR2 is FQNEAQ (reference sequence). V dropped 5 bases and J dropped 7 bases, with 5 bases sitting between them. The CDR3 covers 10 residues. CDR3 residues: CASSQAGYTF. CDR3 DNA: TGTGCCAGCAGCCAGGCTGGCTACACCTTC.

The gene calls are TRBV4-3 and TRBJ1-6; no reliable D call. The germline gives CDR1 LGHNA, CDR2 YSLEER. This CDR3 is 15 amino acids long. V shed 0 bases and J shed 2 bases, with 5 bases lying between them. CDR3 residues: CASSQDYTYNSPLHF. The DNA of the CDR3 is TGCGCCAGCAGCCAAGATTACACCTATAATTCACCCCTCCACTTT.

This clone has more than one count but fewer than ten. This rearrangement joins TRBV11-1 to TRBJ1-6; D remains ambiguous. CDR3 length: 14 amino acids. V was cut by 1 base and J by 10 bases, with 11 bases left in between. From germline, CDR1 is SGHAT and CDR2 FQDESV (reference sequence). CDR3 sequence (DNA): TGTGCCAGCAGCTTAGAGGTCAGAGGATCACCCCTCCACTTT. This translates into CASSLEVRGSPLHF.

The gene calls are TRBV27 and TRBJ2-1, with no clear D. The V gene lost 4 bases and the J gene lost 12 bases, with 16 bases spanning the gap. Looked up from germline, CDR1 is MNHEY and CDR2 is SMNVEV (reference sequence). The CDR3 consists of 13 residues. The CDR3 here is CASSSLGRPGQFF. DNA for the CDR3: TGTGCCAGCAGTTCCCTTGGCCGCCCAGGGCAGTTCTTC.

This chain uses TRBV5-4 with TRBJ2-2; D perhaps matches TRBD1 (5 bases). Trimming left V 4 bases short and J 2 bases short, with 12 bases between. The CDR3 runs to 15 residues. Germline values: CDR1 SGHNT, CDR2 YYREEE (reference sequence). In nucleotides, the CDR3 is TGTGCCAGCAGCAGGAAGACAGCAAACACCGGGGAGCTGTTTTTT. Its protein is CASSRKTANTGELFF.

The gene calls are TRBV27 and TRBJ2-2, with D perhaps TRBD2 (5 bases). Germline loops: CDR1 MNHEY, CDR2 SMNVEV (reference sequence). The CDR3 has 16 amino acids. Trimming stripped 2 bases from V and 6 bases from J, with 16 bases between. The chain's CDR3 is CASSLEGPGRAGELFF. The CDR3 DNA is TGTGCCAGCAGTTTAGAGGGTCCGGGTCGGGCCGGGGAGCTGTTTTTT.

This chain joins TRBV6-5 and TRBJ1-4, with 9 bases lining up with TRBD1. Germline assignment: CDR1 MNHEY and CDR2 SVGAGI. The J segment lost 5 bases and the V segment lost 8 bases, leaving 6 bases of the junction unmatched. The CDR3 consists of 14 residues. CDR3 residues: CASGSDRGNEKLFF. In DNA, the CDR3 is TGTGCCAGCGGCTCGGACAGGGGAAATGAAAAACTGTTTTTT.

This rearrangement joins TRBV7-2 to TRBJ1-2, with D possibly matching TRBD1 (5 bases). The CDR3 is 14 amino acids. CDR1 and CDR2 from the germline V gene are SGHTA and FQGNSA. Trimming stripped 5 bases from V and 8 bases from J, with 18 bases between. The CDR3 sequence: CASSLGLLGGGYTF. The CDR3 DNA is TGTGCCAGCAGCCTGGGACTCCTGGGAGGGGGCTACACCTTC. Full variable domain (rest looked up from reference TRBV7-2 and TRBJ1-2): GAGVSQSPSNKVTEKGKDVELRCDPISGHTALYWYRQSLGQGLEFLIYFQGNSAPDKSGLPSDRFSAERTGGSVSTLTIQRTQQEDSAVYLCASSLGLLGGGYTFGSGTRLTVV.

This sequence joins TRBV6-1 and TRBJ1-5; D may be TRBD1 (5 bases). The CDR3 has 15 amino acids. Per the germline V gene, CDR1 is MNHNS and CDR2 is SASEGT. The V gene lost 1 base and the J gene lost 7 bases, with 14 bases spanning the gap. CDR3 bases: TGTGCCAGCAGTGAAGGGCGGGGGATGGAACAGCCCCAGCATTTT. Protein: CASSEGRGMEQPQHF.